This entry lists 17 T cell receptor beta chains sequenced from one sample in a study of lymphopenia after photon versus proton radiotherapy (dated by TCRdb to the late 2010s). Libraries were made using the immunoSEQ multiplex PCR assay. TCRdb obtained this table from immuneACCESS and retained in-frame rearrangements with V and J assigned. These tables miss some clones; where compared with another copy, unresolved V genes account for less than half of the shortfall, and the remainder is unexplained. This sample is represented by roughly 25,000 clones; 70% to 85% of them were singletons. The leading ten clones occupy over 20% of the sample. The material sequenced was peripheral blood, taken from a patient treated with proton-based radiotherapy. Receptors were obtained from an older woman with pancreatic cancer.

This chain joins TRBV18 and TRBJ1-1; D remains ambiguous. Deletions cut 2 bases from V and 4 bases from J, with 14 bases between. CDR3 length: 15 residues. CDR1 KGHSH and CDR2 LQKENI come from the germline V gene. The CDR3 nucleotides are TGTGCCAGCTCACCATTAGCCGGGGTGGGCACTGAAGCTTTCTTT. It yields the protein CASSPLAGVGTEAFF.

The chain has TRBV5-4 and TRBJ1-1, with D unclear. This CDR3 is built from 14 residues. V was shortened by 0 bases and J by 1 base, with 7 bases between the two germline ends. Germline CDR1 is SGHNT and CDR2 is YYREEE (reference sequence). CDR3: CASSLDGRNTEAFF. CDR3 bases: TGTGCCAGCAGCTTGGATGGGAGGAACACTGAAGCTTTCTTT.

This clone came up once. The chain employs TRBV7-2 and TRBJ1-2; D not resolved. Germline CDR1 reads SGHTA; CDR2 reads FQGNSA. The CDR3 length is 14 residues. V lost 0 bases, J lost 2 bases, and 7 bases lay in between. The CDR3 DNA is TGTGCCAGCAGCTTAGCCGGGGAGAACTATGGCTACACCTTC. The encoded protein is CASSLAGENYGYTF.

This chain connects TRBV5-1 to TRBJ1-5; 7 bases are shared with TRBD1. The CDR3 runs to 15 residues. Germline V gene sequence: CDR1 SGHRS, CDR2 YFSETQ. Trimming cost V 5 bases and J 5 bases; bases outside gene matches: 10. CDR3 coding DNA: TGCGCCAGCAGTTTCACAGGGGCCCTCCATCAGCCCCAGCATTTT. It translates to CASSFTGALHQPQHF.

V is TRBV28 and J is TRBJ1-2; TRBD1 matches at 10 bases. Per the germline V gene, CDR1 is MDHEN and CDR2 is SYDVKM. The CDR3 length is 16 residues. Trimming at V came to 2 bases and at J to 4 bases, leaving 7 bases not matched to a gene. CDR3 sequence (DNA): TGTGCCAGCAGTTTACAAAAGTGGGACAGGGGCTATGGCTACACCTTC. Its translation is CASSLQKWDRGYGYTF.

The chain joins TRBV28 to TRBJ1-4; D is uncertain. Deletions cut 2 bases from V and 7 bases from J, with 5 bases between. CDR1 is MDHEN and CDR2 is SYDVKM in the germline V gene. The CDR3 is 12 amino acids. The CDR3 sequence is CASSLNLEKLFF. The CDR3 DNA follows: TGTGCCAGCAGTTTAAATCTTGAAAAACTGTTTTTT.

The chain links TRBV7-9 to TRBJ1-2; D not resolved. This CDR3 contains 15 residues. Trimming left V 1 base short and J 5 bases short, with 14 bases between. Looked up from germline, CDR1 is SEHNR and CDR2 is FQNEAQ (reference sequence). The CDR3 DNA is TGTGCCAGCAGCTTAGTTCCAGAGAGAAAATATGGCTACACCTTC. This encodes CASSLVPERKYGYTF.

The table lists this clone with a few counts. This sequence joins TRBV2 and TRBJ1-3, with a possible D match to TRBD1 (5 bases). Looked up from germline, CDR1 is SNHLY and CDR2 is FYNNEI. The V end was cut by 6 bases, the J end by 0 bases, with 9 bases between. This CDR3 has 14 residues. The CDR3 is CASSRAPSGNTIYF. The CDR3 DNA is TGTGCCAGCAGCAGGGCTCCCTCTGGAAACACCATATATTTT.

The CDR3 DNA reads as TGTGCCAGCAGCTTAGGGCTCCCTAGTCAAGAGACCCAGTACTTC. Translating it yields CASSLGLPSQETQYF. The chain uses TRBV7-2 and TRBJ2-5; D not certain. Germline V gene lookup returns CDR1 SGHTA and CDR2 FQGNSA. The CDR3 is 15 amino acids. Deletions cut 1 base from V and 2 bases from J, with 11 bases between.

This chain joins TRBV27 and TRBJ1-6; the D gene is possibly TRBD1 (5 bases). Trimming pared 2 bases from V and 9 bases from J, leaving 20 bases between. The germline gives CDR1 MNHEY, CDR2 SMNVEV (reference sequence). This CDR3 contains 17 residues. DNA for the CDR3: TGTGCCAGCAGTTTAAGGGCTGGGACTTCAGGGTTTTCACCCCTCCACTTT. It codes for CASSLRAGTSGFSPLHF.

This chain joins TRBV27 and TRBJ2-7; TRBD1 might be the D (5 bases). Trimming left V 0 bases short and J 0 bases short, with 9 bases between. This CDR3 has 15 residues. CDR1 is MNHEY and CDR2 is SMNVEV in the germline V gene (reference sequence). The CDR3 is CASSLSGQPSYEQYF. In DNA, the CDR3 is TGTGCCAGCAGTTTATCGGGGCAGCCCTCCTACGAGCAGTACTTC.

This clone occurred once. The rearrangement joins TRBV7-2 to TRBJ1-2; tentative D call: TRBD1 (5 bases). CDR3 size: 13 residues. Germline V gene data show CDR1 as SGHTA and CDR2 as FQGNSA. Trimming pared 10 bases from V and 2 bases from J, leaving 14 bases between. The CDR3 DNA is TGTGCCAACAGAGCTGACAGCAACTATGGCTACACCTTC. Translated, it gives CANRADSNYGYTF.

The CDR3 reads CASSTRQAVYEKLFF. As DNA, the CDR3 is TGTGCCAGCAGTACAAGACAGGCGGTATATGAAAAACTGTTTTTT. The chain couples TRBV6-1 to TRBJ1-4; TRBD1 is a possible D gene (6 bases). Looked up from germline, CDR1 is MNHNS and CDR2 is SASEGT. The V end was cut by 5 bases, the J end by 6 bases, with 16 bases between. This CDR3 is built from 15 residues.

This clone was observed a single time. The chain joins TRBV27 to TRBJ2-7, with TRBD2 identical over 14 bases. The CDR3 contains 15 residues. Trimming at V came to 5 bases and at J to 3 bases, leaving 3 bases not matched to a gene. Looked up from germline, CDR1 is MNHEY and CDR2 is SMNVEV (reference sequence). CDR3: CASSTGLAGGYEQYF. CDR3 nucleotide sequence: TGTGCCAGCAGTACCGGACTAGCGGGAGGCTACGAGCAGTACTTC.

The genes are TRBV7-9 and TRBJ1-6, with 9 bases identical to TRBD1. There are 14 residues in the CDR3. Trimming took 5 bases from V and 9 from J; bases not matched to a gene: 5. Germline-derived CDR1 and CDR2 are SEHNR and FQNEAQ (reference sequence). CDR3 sequence reads: CASSARDRVSPLHF. CDR3 nucleotide sequence: TGTGCCAGCAGCGCCCGGGACAGGGTTTCACCCCTCCACTTT.

V is TRBV5-1 and J is TRBJ1-1; D is undetermined. The CDR3 runs 14 residues. The germline V gene encodes CDR1 SGHRS and CDR2 YFSETQ. Trimming stripped 2 bases from V and 6 bases from J, with 14 bases between. The CDR3 loop reads CASSLSEVNSEAFF. In nucleotides, the CDR3 is TGCGCCAGCAGCTTATCAGAAGTCAATTCTGAAGCTTTCTTT.

The chain links TRBV19 to TRBJ2-5, with 15 bases aligning to TRBD2. J lost 4 bases, V lost 5 bases, and 14 bases had no gene match. The CDR3 runs to 19 residues. Germline CDR1 LNHDA, CDR2 SQIVND (reference sequence). The CDR3 loop reads CASSFAWTSGREVGETQYF. In DNA form, the CDR3 reads TGTGCCAGTAGTTTCGCCTGGACTAGCGGGAGGGAAGTCGGAGAGACCCAGTACTTC.